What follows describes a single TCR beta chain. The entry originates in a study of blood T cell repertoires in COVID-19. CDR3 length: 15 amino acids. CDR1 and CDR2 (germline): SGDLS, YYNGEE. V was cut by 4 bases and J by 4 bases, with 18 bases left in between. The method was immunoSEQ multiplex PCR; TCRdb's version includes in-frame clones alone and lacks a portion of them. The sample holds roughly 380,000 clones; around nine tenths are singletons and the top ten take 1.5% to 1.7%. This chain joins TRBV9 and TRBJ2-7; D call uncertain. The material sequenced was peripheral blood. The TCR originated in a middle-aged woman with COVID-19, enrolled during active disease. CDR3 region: CASSIDPSERYEQYF. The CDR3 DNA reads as TGTGCCAGCAGCATTGATCCCAGCGAAAGGTACGAGCAGTACTTC.